This is a list of T cell receptor beta chains from one sample in a study of blood T cell repertoires in COVID-19. Measured with immunoSEQ multiplex PCR; TCRdb has only the in-frame clones, and not every one. The sample consists of about 24,000 clones, 89% of them appearing once. Sample: peripheral blood. The receptors stem from a man aged 65 to 85 with acute or convalescent COVID-19. Both conserved end residues are part of each CDR3. The D gene is left open where the match is weak. Clone size is shown for a subset of rows, as once, few, many or a class of expanded clone.

clone size	D gene	V gene	J gene	CDR3 DNA	CDR3 protein
-	TRBD1	TRBV10-3	TRBJ2-1	TGTGCCATCAGTGGTCTAACAGGGGTATACTACAATGAGCAGTTCTTC	CAISGLTGVYYNEQFF
-	-	TRBV10-1	TRBJ2-1	TGCGCCAGCAGTGAGTCACTAGCCCGGGAGCAGTTCTTC	CASSESLAREQFF
-	-	TRBV18	TRBJ1-5	TGTGCCAGCTCTACTGATAGCAATCAGCCCCAGCATTTT	CASSTDSNQPQHF
-	-	TRBV5-1	TRBJ2-1	TGCGCCAGCAGCCCGGACTCCCGCCACTACAATGAGCAGTTCTTC	CASSPDSRHYNEQFF
-	-	TRBV15	TRBJ2-2	TGTGCCACCGAGGAGAGAGGAGGCACCGGGGAGCTGTTTTTT	CATEERGGTGELFF
-	-	TRBV11-2	TRBJ2-1	TGTGCCAGCAGCCCCGCCGCGAGGAGCTCCTACAATGAGCAGTTCTTC	CASSPAARSSYNEQFF
-	-	TRBV18	TRBJ2-7	TGTGCCAGCTCACCGGGGACAACTACCTACGAGCAGTACTTC	CASSPGTTTYEQYF
-	TRBD2	TRBV11-2	TRBJ2-3	TGTGCCAGCAGCCCAAGCGGGGCCCTCACAGATACGCAGTATTTT	CASSPSGALTDTQYF
-	-	TRBV5-4	TRBJ2-1	TGTGCCAGCAGCTCGGTCAAACAGGATTCCTACAATGAGCAGTTCTTC	CASSSVKQDSYNEQFF
-	-	TRBV24-1	TRBJ1-5	TGTGCCACCAGTGATCCAGGGGTCGGACAGCCCCAGCATTTT	CATSDPGVGQPQHF
-	TRBD1	TRBV2	TRBJ1-6	TGTGCCAGCCGGGACAGGGGCGATTCACCCCTCCACTTT	CASRDRGDSPLHF
-	-	TRBV3-1/TRBV3-2	TRBJ2-5	TGTGCCAGCAGCCAAGGAGGGAGGACCCAGTACTTC	CASSQGGRTQYF
-	-	TRBV6-6	TRBJ2-3	TGTGCCAGCAGTTACTCGTCGGGGAATACGCAGTATTTT	CASSYSSGNTQYF
-	TRBD1	TRBV2	TRBJ1-5	TGTGCCAGCGCCGGGACAGGAGGACCATATAGCAATCAGCCCCAGCATTTT	CASAGTGGPYSNQPQHF
-	-	TRBV19	TRBJ2-2	TGTGCCAGTAGACTAGGAGGGGCTGGGGAGCTGTTTTTT	CASRLGGAGELFF
-	-	TRBV5-1	TRBJ2-2	TGCGCCAGCAGCTTTAGCCAGGGGCCTGCCGGGGAGCTGTTTTTT	CASSFSQGPAGELFF
-	-	TRBV4-1	TRBJ2-5	TGCGCCAGCAGCCAATTGGGGGGAGTCGGGGAGACCCAGTACTTC	CASSQLGGVGETQYF
-	-	TRBV18	TRBJ2-7	TGTGCCAGCTCACCCGGGACACGCTACGAGCAGTACTTC	CASSPGTRYEQYF
-	TRBD1	TRBV11-2	TRBJ2-1	TGTGCCAGCAGCTTAATGGCACAGGGGGATGAGCAGTTCTTC	CASSLMAQGDEQFF
once	TRBD1	TRBV5-4	TRBJ2-6	TGTGCCAGCAGCATCCCCGGGACAGGGGGCGCCGGGGCCAACGTCCTGACTTTC	CASSIPGTGGAGANVLTF
-	TRBD2	TRBV3-1/TRBV3-2	TRBJ2-2	TGTGCCAGCAGCCAAGCATTGCTAGCGGGAGTCAGCACCGGGGAGCTGTTTTTT	CASSQALLAGVSTGELFF
once	-	TRBV9	TRBJ2-1	TGTGCCAGCAGCTCCATAGGGGGGGGAAGGTACAATGAGCAGTTCTTC	CASSSIGGGRYNEQFF
-	-	TRBV6-5	TRBJ1-4	TGTGCCAGCACTTTGACAGGCTTTAATGAAAAACTGTTTTTT	CASTLTGFNEKLFF
-	TRBD1	TRBV27	TRBJ2-7	TGTGCCAGCAGCCGGGACAGCTACGAGCAGTACTTC	CASSRDSYEQYF
-	TRBD2	TRBV7-9	TRBJ2-2	TGTGCCAGCAGCCCGGGGACTAGCGTGAACACCGGGGAGCTGTTTTTT	CASSPGTSVNTGELFF
-	-	TRBV13	TRBJ1-4	TGTGCCAGCAGCTTTGTCAGGGGCGACAATGAAAAACTGTTTTTT	CASSFVRGDNEKLFF
-	TRBD1	TRBV19	TRBJ1-6	TGTGCCAGTAGTATTTTGGGACAGCAATTCAAACGGACGAATTCACCCCTCCACTTT	CASSILGQQFKRTNSPLHF
-	TRBD1	TRBV5-1	TRBJ2-5	TGCGCCAGCAGCTTGGGGGGACAGGGCCAAGAGACCCAGTACTTC	CASSLGGQGQETQYF
few	TRBD2	TRBV6-5	TRBJ2-5	TGTGCCAGCAGTTATCTAGCGGGGGGTCCACAAGAGACCCAGTACTTC	CASSYLAGGPQETQYF
-	-	TRBV2	TRBJ2-1	TGTGCCAGCAGCGCCACAGGGAATCGACCCTACAATGAGCAGTTCTTC	CASSATGNRPYNEQFF
once	TRBD1	TRBV9	TRBJ1-1	TGTGCCAGCAGCGTAGTGACAGGGATCACTGAAGCTTTCTTT	CASSVVTGITEAFF
-	-	TRBV28	TRBJ2-4	TGTGCCAGCAGTCCCTTCTCGGGGTCAAAAAACATTCAGTACTTC	CASSPFSGSKNIQYF
-	TRBD1	TRBV28	TRBJ2-3	TGTGCCAGCAGTTTCGGGACAGCAGATACGCAGTATTTT	CASSFGTADTQYF
once	TRBD2	TRBV28	TRBJ2-7	TGTGCCATTGGGGCGGGAGACTTCAGCGAGCAGTACTTC	CAIGAGDFSEQYF
-	-	TRBV5-1	TRBJ1-5	TGCGCCAGCAGCATGGACAGCCCTAGCAATCAGCCCCAGCATTTT	CASSMDSPSNQPQHF
-	-	TRBV5-1	TRBJ1-2	TGCGCCAGCAGCTTGGAGGGACACGACTATGGCTACACCTTC	CASSLEGHDYGYTF
-	TRBD1	TRBV19	TRBJ1-4	TGTGCCAGTAGTATAAATACAGGGGCAGCTAATGAAAAACTGTTTTTT	CASSINTGAANEKLFF
-	TRBD2	TRBV7-2	TRBJ2-1	TGTGCCAGCAGCTTGGAGCGGGGAGCGGGGAATGAGCAGTTCTTC	CASSLERGAGNEQFF
once	TRBD1	TRBV6-5	TRBJ2-7	TGTGCCAGCAGTTTTACGACAGGGTGGTACGAGCAGTACTTC	CASSFTTGWYEQYF
-	TRBD1	TRBV30	TRBJ1-5	TGTGCCTACCGGGACAGGGGCAATCAGCCCCAGCATTTT	CAYRDRGNQPQHF
-	-	TRBV20-1	TRBJ2-1	TGCAGTGCTAGTTTTCCAGGGAAAGGTGAGCAGTTCTTC	CSASFPGKGEQFF
-	TRBD1	TRBV24-1	TRBJ2-1	TGTGCCACCAGTGATTTGCAGGGGACAGGGAATGGAAATGAGCAGTTCTTC	CATSDLQGTGNGNEQFF
-	TRBD2	TRBV27	TRBJ2-7	TGTGCCACCAAATCTCTAGCGGGCTACGAGCAGTACTTC	CATKSLAGYEQYF
-	-	TRBV2	TRBJ2-5	TGTGCCAGCAGTGGCCCGCAGGGGCAGGAAGAGACCCAGTACTTC	CASSGPQGQEETQYF
few	-	TRBV27	TRBJ2-5	TGTGCCAGCAGTTTAGGAGGGGGCGAGTGGGAGACCCAGTACTTC	CASSLGGGEWETQYF
once	TRBD2	TRBV5-1	TRBJ2-3	TGCGCCAGCAGCTTAGAGGCGGGGGGACGCACAGATACGCAGTATTTT	CASSLEAGGRTDTQYF
-	TRBD2	TRBV2	TRBJ2-5	TGTGCCAGCAGTCCCGGGACTAACCAAGAGACCCAGTACTTC	CASSPGTNQETQYF
-	TRBD2	TRBV7-2	TRBJ2-5	TGTGCCAGCAGCTTAGAAGCGCGGGGGAGTGAGACCCAGTACTTC	CASSLEARGSETQYF
-	-	TRBV21-1	TRBJ1-5	TGTGCCAGCAGCAAAACTTCGGGGACAGGGGTTTATAGCAATCAGCCCCAGCATTTT	CASSKTSGTGVYSNQPQHF
-	TRBD1	TRBV28	TRBJ1-1	TGTGCCAGCAGCCCTGGACAGGGGAGGTCCACTGAAGCTTTCTTT	CASSPGQGRSTEAFF
medium-sized	-	TRBV7-3	TRBJ2-2	TGTGCCAGCAGCCTCCCGAGTGTCGCGGGGGAGCTGTTTTTT	CASSLPSVAGELFF
-	-	TRBV6-6	TRBJ1-4	TGTGCCAGCAGTAACACCTTTAAAAATGAAAAACTGTTTTTT	CASSNTFKNEKLFF
-	TRBD1	TRBV19	TRBJ2-4	TGTGCCAGTAGTAGGGGACAGAAAAACATTCAGTACTTC	CASSRGQKNIQYF
-	TRBD1	TRBV24-1	TRBJ2-3	TGTGCCACCAGTGATCTAACGACAGGGGGTGCAGATACGCAGTATTTT	CATSDLTTGGADTQYF
few	-	TRBV6-4	TRBJ2-7	TGTGCCAGCAAGTACAGCTCCTACGAGCAGTACTTC	CASKYSSYEQYF